These 18 T cell receptor beta chains were all obtained from the same sample, sequenced in a study of cytomegalovirus exposure and HLA in healthy donors. With 60 Vbeta and 13 Jbeta primers, the PCR was carried out. TCRdb's copy holds only in-frame clones and misses some; the assay was immunoSEQ multiplex PCR. The table lists more than 75,000 clones. Sequenced: PBMCs. Every receptor here comes from a man between 45 and 60 years old in good health and CMV-seropositive.

This sequence joins TRBV4-3 and TRBJ1-4; D might be TRBD1 (6 bases). Between the trimmed V and J ends, which lost 10 bases and 1 base, there was a span of 28 bases. The CDR3 length is 19 residues. Germline V gene sequence: CDR1 LGHNA, CDR2 YSLEER. The CDR3 is CATPHMGGRGGLTNEKLFF. CDR3 nucleotide sequence: TGCGCCACCCCCCACATGGGAGGCCGGGGGGGGCTAACTAATGAAAAACTGTTTTTT.

The rearrangement links TRBV6-4 to TRBJ2-3; D may be TRBD2 (5 bases). Trimming shortened V by 6 bases and J by 0 bases, and 13 bases separated the two germline ends. Germline V CDR1 and CDR2: MRHNA, SNTAGT. The CDR3 is 15 residues long. The CDR3 sequence: CASRALAHSTDTQYF. The CDR3 DNA sequence: TGTGCCAGCAGGGCGCTAGCACATAGCACAGATACGCAGTATTTT.

The chain joins TRBV5-1 to TRBJ2-2; no clear D. The CDR3 runs 13 residues. The V and J ends lost 1 base and 7 bases respectively, with 8 bases between them. In germline, CDR1 is SGHRS, CDR2 YFSETQ. The CDR3 DNA follows: TGCGCCAGCAGCTTGATGCCTAGCGGGGAGCTGTTTTTT. Translation: CASSLMPSGELFF.

The chain recombines TRBV18 with TRBJ2-1, with D possibly matching TRBD2 (5 bases). This CDR3 has 14 residues. Looked up from germline, CDR1 is KGHSH and CDR2 is LQKENI. V shed 3 bases and J shed 0 bases, with 6 bases lying between them. DNA of the CDR3: TGTGCCAGCTCACCGAGCGGCTCCTACAATGAGCAGTTCTTC. This encodes CASSPSGSYNEQFF.

This rearrangement joins TRBV4-3 to TRBJ2-2; D perhaps matches TRBD2 (6 bases). The CDR3 covers 16 residues. V was pared by 1 base and J by 5 bases, with 14 bases between. Germline CDR1 is LGHNA and CDR2 is YSLEER. The CDR3 loop is CASSQGTLARTGELFF. The CDR3 DNA follows: TGCGCCAGCAGCCAAGGGACCCTAGCGCGTACCGGGGAGCTGTTTTTT.

The V call is TRBV6-5, the J call TRBJ2-3, with TRBD2 as a possible D gene (5 bases). Germline V CDR1 and CDR2: MNHEY, SVGAGI. The CDR3 length is 13 residues. V was cut by 6 bases and J by 2 bases, with 9 bases left in between. CDR3 in amino acids: CASRPTNTDTQYF. Here the CDR3 DNA reads TGTGCCAGCAGGCCGACTAACACAGATACGCAGTATTTT.

V gene TRBV28 combines with J gene TRBJ1-2, with D perhaps TRBD1 (5 bases). The CDR3 extends over 17 amino acids. Trimming removed 3 bases from V and 4 bases from J, with 21 bases in between. The germline V gene has CDR1 MDHEN and CDR2 SYDVKM. CDR3 coding DNA: TGTGCCAGCAGTTTTGAGGGGTCCGGCGGGAGGCTCTATGGCTACACCTTC. This sequence encodes CASSFEGSGGRLYGYTF.

The chain couples TRBV5-1 to TRBJ2-7; possibly TRBD2 for D (5 bases). V was clipped by 1 base and J by 2 bases, with 10 bases between them. CDR1 and CDR2 from the germline V gene are SGHRS and YFSETQ. The CDR3 is 14 amino acids. CDR3 coding DNA: TGCGCCAGCAGCTTGTCTGAGCGGCCCTACGAGCAGTACTTC. It specifies CASSLSERPYEQYF.

The V call is TRBV28, the J call TRBJ1-5; the D gene is possibly TRBD1 (5 bases). Germline V gene sequence: CDR1 MDHEN, CDR2 SYDVKM. Trimming stripped 4 bases from V and 7 bases from J, with 14 bases between. This CDR3 is 14 amino acids long. CDR3 bases: TGTGCCAGCAGTTCCTCGACAGTGGACCAGCCCCAGCATTTT. The encoded protein is CASSSSTVDQPQHF.

CDR3 loop: CASSQDPGASGRPYEQYF. The CDR3 DNA sequence: TGCGCCAGCAGCCAAGATCCAGGGGCTAGCGGGAGACCCTACGAGCAGTACTTC. The chain carries TRBV4-1 and TRBJ2-7; the match to TRBD2 covers 10 bases. Germline trimming cut 0 bases from V and 2 bases from J; bases unmatched to any gene: 10. This CDR3 is 18 amino acids long. Per germline, CDR1 MGHRA and CDR2 YSYEKL.

This chain links TRBV5-5 with TRBJ2-7; 11 bases fit TRBD2. The germline gives CDR1 SGHKS, CDR2 YYEKEE (reference sequence). The CDR3 length is 15 residues. V lost 5 bases to trimming and J lost 2 bases; unmatched junction nucleotides: 6. The CDR3 spells CASRPSGRNPYEQYF. In DNA form, the CDR3 reads TGTGCCAGCAGACCTAGCGGGAGGAACCCCTACGAGCAGTACTTC.

V usage is TRBV7-2 and J usage is TRBJ2-1; D is possibly TRBD2 (5 bases). CDR3 size: 12 residues. V lost 5 bases and J 6 bases, leaving 8 bases between the germline ends. Germline V gene sequence: CDR1 SGHTA, CDR2 FQGNSA. In DNA form, the CDR3 reads TGTGCCAGCAGCCCGAGCGGCAATGAGCAGTTCTTC. Translating gives CASSPSGNEQFF.

V gene TRBV30 combines with J gene TRBJ2-5, with 10 bases fitting TRBD2. Germline CDR1 and CDR2: GTSNPN and SVGIG (reference sequence). The CDR3 totals 14 residues. Germline trimming cut 7 bases from V and 3 bases from J; bases unmatched to any gene: 8. In DNA, the CDR3 is TGTGCCTTCAGGACTAGCGGACCAGAAGAGACCCAGTACTTC. Protein sequence: CAFRTSGPEETQYF.

The rearrangement links TRBV11-2 to TRBJ1-4; 8 nucleotides agree with TRBD1. The germline V gene encodes CDR1 SGHAT and CDR2 FQNNGV. The CDR3 spans 15 residues. The junction had 6 bases not matched to a gene; V was cut back by 3 bases and J by 6 bases. DNA of the CDR3: TGTGCCAGCAGCTTTGTTGAGACAGGGGATGAAAAACTGTTTTTT. Translating gives CASSFVETGDEKLFF. The entire variable domain, with the rest obtained from reference TRBV11-2 and TRBJ1-4, is as follows: EAGVAQSPRYKIIEKRQSVAFWCNPISGHATLYWYQQILGQGPKLLIQFQNNGVVDDSQLPKDRFSAERLKGVDSTLKIQPAKLEDSAVYLCASSFVETGDEKLFFGSGTQLSVL.

The V gene is TRBV11-2, the J gene TRBJ1-1; 7 bases agree with TRBD1. V dropped 5 bases and J dropped 1; count of bases not matched to a gene: 7. This CDR3 is 15 amino acids long. Germline V gene data show CDR1 as SGHAT and CDR2 as FQNNGV. In DNA, the CDR3 is TGTGCCAGCAGCGCTCTGAGGACAGGGAACACTGAAGCTTTCTTT. This translates into CASSALRTGNTEAFF.

This rearrangement joins TRBV18 to TRBJ1-1, with 9 nucleotides matching TRBD1. This CDR3 region has 19 residues. V dropped 2 bases and J dropped 2; count of bases not matched to a gene: 15. In germline, CDR1 is KGHSH, CDR2 LQKENI. DNA of the CDR3: TGTGCCAGCTCACCAAGAATACGGGACAGGGTATTTGTTAACACTGAAGCTTTCTTT. It is translated as CASSPRIRDRVFVNTEAFF.

V and J are TRBV6-6 and TRBJ1-2, with a tentative D call TRBD1 (5 bases). V dropped 6 bases and J dropped 2 bases, with 13 bases sitting between them. Germline CDR1 is MNHNY and CDR2 is SVGAGI (reference sequence). The CDR3 loop spans 14 amino acids. The CDR3 is CASRDGGANYGYTF. In DNA, the CDR3 is TGTGCCAGCAGGGACGGTGGGGCGAACTATGGCTACACCTTC.

The V call is TRBV19, the J call TRBJ2-1; weak D call: TRBD2 (6 bases). V lost 10 bases to trimming and J lost 4 bases, with 17 bases between them. This CDR3 region has 14 residues. CDR1 and CDR2 (germline): LNHDA, SQIVND (reference sequence). In DNA, the CDR3 is TGTGCCACCTCGGGCGGGAAATGGTACAATGAGCAGTTCTTC. This encodes CATSGGKWYNEQFF. Together with reference TRBV19 and TRBJ2-1, the CDR3 gives the full variable domain: DGGITQSPKYLFRKEGQNVTLSCEQNLNHDAMYWYRQDPGQGLRLIYYSQIVNDFQKGDIAEGYSVSREKKESFPLTVTSAQKNPTAFYLCATSGGKWYNEQFFGPGTRLTVL.